This T cell receptor beta chain was sequenced in a study of blood T cell repertoires in COVID-19. The CDR3 extends over 16 amino acids. CDR1 is SEHNR, CDR2 FQNEAQ, per germline (reference sequence). Notes on this clone: The junction shows a germline mismatch at one end, possibly a read error.

In the original workflow: Estimates of nucleated cell counts were drawn from the amplification of reference gene primers. Clones were sequenced by immunoSEQ multiplex PCR, and TCRdb holds only the in-frame ones, with some missing. V and J calls and clone size follow that table, whereas D and trimming were derived from the DNA. Seen here are over 250,000 clones, about 90% observed once, and the top ten hold approximately 2.6%. Sequenced sample: peripheral blood. This receptor was identified in a person between 18 and 35 years old with COVID-19, enrolled during active disease. The chain recombines TRBV7-9 with TRBJ1-2, with 8 bases lining up with TRBD1. The CDR3 region is CASSFDRGRTNYGHTF. DNA for the CDR3: TGTGCCAGCAGCTTTGACAGGGGCAGAACTAACTATGGCCACACCTTC.